The table lists the clone carrying this TCR beta chain with a few counts. The target antigen is unknown. The V and J ends lost 5 bases and 1 base respectively, with 12 bases between them. The CDR3 totals 14 residues. The germline CDR1 and CDR2 sequences are MNHNY and SVGAGI (reference sequence). This sample is drawn from a study of beta chain features in type 1 diabetes. Purity (above 95%) was reached by all sorted populations. Study observations and caveats: Significant though moderate, a shortening of TCRB CDR3s appeared in all four CD4+ subsets of Type 1 diabetes patients. It was among patients, rather than healthy donors, that naive, central memory and Treg TCRB repertoires appeared more similar. Among type 1 diabetes patients, VDJ junctions had fewer insertions and more deletions. Researchers cautioned that cDNA sequencing could over-represent cells with high TCR expression.

All of the isolated RNA was reverse transcribed, so expressed TCRB transcripts were sequenced. Assay used: immunoSEQ multiplex PCR; TCRdb lists only in-frame clones, some missing. Among hundreds of thousands of clones listed, over 13% were seen once. The sequencing sample was made of naive CD4+ T cells from blood. The chain employs TRBV6-6 and TRBJ2-7; tentatively, D is TRBD1 (5 bases). The receptor comes from a man between 18 and 35 years old with type 1 diabetes. CDR3: CASSPRVASYEQYF. The CDR3 DNA is TGTGCCAGCAGTCCCAGGGTTGCATCCTACGAGCAGTACTTC.